This T cell receptor beta chain was profiled in a study of OX40 agonist ivuxolimab in advanced cancers. About the study: The study treated patients with ivuxolimab, an agonistic anti-OX40 (CD134) antibody. Partial responses, seen in three patients, involved one hepatocellular carcinoma and two cutaneous melanomas. Study-wide results and limits: Clonal expansion was seen in CD4+ and CD8+ blood T cells by week 6 at 0.1 to 3.0 mg/kg.

Using immunoSEQ multiplex PCR, the repertoire was profiled, and TCRdb retains in-frame clones only, with some absent. The sample comprises just under 75,000 clones, more than 80% of which are singletons, and roughly 0.54% rests with the top ten. CDR3 length equals 14 residues. The V gene lost 3 bases and the J gene lost 2 bases, with 9 bases spanning the gap. The V gene's germline CDR1 is MNHEY and CDR2 SVGAGI. The cohort excluded patients with autoimmune disease history or systemic immunosuppression. As regards this clone: Its antigen remains unknown.

The chain combines TRBV6-5 with TRBJ2-3; D remains unclear. Specimen: CD4+ or CD8+ T cells sorted from blood, collected in a trial of the OX40 agonist ivuxolimab. The sequence was obtained from an adult with an advanced solid tumor such as melanoma, head and neck, liver or kidney cancer. CDR3 region: CASSYLGPTDTQYF. The CDR3 nucleotides are TGTGCCAGCAGTTATTTAGGGCCCACAGATACGCAGTATTTT.